The source of this T cell receptor beta chain is a study of blood T cell repertoires in COVID-19. The overall study: The analysed material was cDNA or gDNA that came from T cells, B-cell-depleted T cells, or PBMCs.

This clone was seen a handful of times. CDR3 length: 15 amino acids. Trimming removed 3 bases from V and 5 bases from J, with 16 bases in between. In germline, CDR1 is LNHDA, CDR2 SQIVND (reference sequence). In the original processing: Amplification with reference gene primers provided the estimates of nucleated cell counts. TCRdb's table, derived via immunoSEQ multiplex PCR, lists solely in-frame clones and lacks some. The V and J calls and the clone size are those of that table, but D and trimming were determined from the DNA. This sample has 200,000 to 250,000 clones, with about 80% found just once.

The source is a woman between 25 and 40 years old who had recovered from COVID-19. The chain joins TRBV19 to TRBJ1-1; D is undetermined. Sequencing used peripheral blood. For the CDR3, the DNA is TGTGCCAGTAGTATCGCGACGGACGGGGATACTGAAGCTTTCTTT. Translating it yields CASSIATDGDTEAFF.